This TCR beta chain derives from a study of T-cell reconstitution after alpha-beta-depleted transplantation in children. Study-wide results and limits: Alpha-beta T cells about two months after transplant reportedly derived from several hundred expanded graft clones. Surviving recipient T cells and thymic progenitors underlay high day-60 TCRbeta diversity in some patients.

A library of TCRbeta sequences, prepared with unique molecular identifiers, was generated. MiXCR, run by TCRdb on the PCR reads, gives a single entry per CDR3 protein. The sample includes hundreds of thousands of distinct CDR3 sequences, 15% to 20% seen only once; the top ten take roughly two fifths. For this clonotype: Its matching antigen is unknown.

Sequencing was performed on PBMCs, mostly from graft donor cells, taken 360 days after TCRalphabeta/CD19-depleted stem cell transplant. The sequence derives from a male patient aged 2 to 10 who had a stem cell transplant for acute lymphoblastic leukemia, so the T cells may come from the graft donor.

CDR3 protein: CSANRQGVRNIQYF. The CDR3 nucleotides read TGCAGTGCTAATAGACAGGGGGTGAGAAACATTCAGTACTTC. The J gene is TRBJ2-4, the V gene TRBV20-1, with 9 nucleotides matching TRBD1. The CDR3 contains 14 residues. Germline loops: CDR1 DFQATT, CDR2 SNEGSKA (reference sequence). V was clipped by 4 bases and J by 6 bases; unmatched bases: 7.